These 17 T cell receptor beta chains originate from one sample sequenced in a study of spatial heterogeneity in lung cancer. TCRdb re-called the 5' RACE reads with MiXCR, one entry per CDR3 protein. The sample yields about 95,000 distinct CDR3 sequences, under 9% seen once. Indicated time point: sample taken at primary tumor resection. The study sequenced unsorted whole RNA from tumor, nontumor lung or frozen PBMC. The sample here was PBMCs, taken at surgery. These receptors came from a male donor with early-stage non-small cell lung cancer.

This clonotype appeared many times. The chain carries TRBV29-1 and TRBJ1-4, with D tentatively TRBD1 (5 bases). Trimming shortened V by 7 bases and J by 6 bases, and 12 bases separated the two germline ends. In germline, CDR1 is SQVTM, CDR2 ANQGSEA. The CDR3 covers 12 residues. Written as DNA, the CDR3 is TGCAGCGCTTGGGGAGGGGATGAAAAACTGTTTTTT. Its protein product is CSAWGGDEKLFF.

This clonotype has a handful of counts. The gene calls are TRBV18 and TRBJ2-3; 10 nucleotides line up with TRBD1. This CDR3 contains 14 residues. V shed 5 bases, J shed 3 bases, and the junction held 2 bases outside the gene matches. The V gene's germline CDR1 is KGHSH and CDR2 LQKENI. The CDR3 sequence is CASSSGQGTDTQYF. CDR3 DNA sequence: TGTGCCAGCTCATCGGGACAGGGGACAGATACGCAGTATTTT.

This clonotype was seen repeatedly, ten times or more. J is TRBJ2-5 and V is TRBV19, with D possibly matching TRBD1 (5 bases). CDR1 and CDR2 (germline): LNHDA, SQIVND (reference sequence). CDR3 length: 13 residues. Trimming shortened V by 5 bases and J by 2 bases, and 9 bases separated the two germline ends. In nucleotides, the CDR3 is TGTGCCAGTAGTTCGCAGGGTCAAGAGACCCAGTACTTC. Translation: CASSSQGQETQYF. The whole variable domain, remainder taken from reference TRBV19 and TRBJ2-5, is DGGITQSPKYLFRKEGQNVTLSCEQNLNHDAMYWYRQDPGQGLRLIYYSQIVNDFQKGDIAEGYSVSREKKESFPLTVTSAQKNPTAFYLCASSSQGQETQYFGPGTRLLVL.

This clonotype has a handful of counts. The CDR3 here is CSATGLNHYEQYF. Here the CDR3 DNA reads TGCAGTGCCACCGGGCTAAACCACTACGAGCAGTACTTC. The chain couples TRBV20-1 to TRBJ2-7; unclear D gene. Trimming took 6 bases from V and 3 from J, leaving 15 bases between them. Germline V gives CDR1 DFQATT, CDR2 SNEGSKA (reference sequence). This CDR3 spans 13 amino acids.

This clonotype was detected ten times or more. The gene calls are TRBV12-3 or TRBV12-4 and TRBJ1-4; no definite D call. Trimming took 7 bases from V and 7 from J, leaving 10 bases between them. The CDR3 spans 12 residues. The CDR3 here is CASTQSSEKLFF. The CDR3 DNA follows: TGTGCCAGCACCCAATCGAGTGAAAAACTGTTTTTT.

This clonotype was picked up many times. V usage is TRBV29-1 and J usage is TRBJ2-5; tentative D call: TRBD2 (6 bases). The V end lost 0 bases, the J end lost 7 bases, and 18 bases lay between the germline ends. The CDR3 sequence is 15 residues long. The germline V gene has CDR1 SQVTM and CDR2 ANQGSEA. The CDR3 here is CSVEDRGRRGRTQYF. The CDR3 nucleotides read TGCAGCGTTGAAGATCGGGGCAGGCGGGGTAGGACCCAGTACTTC. The variable domain in full, with the rest retrieved from reference TRBV29-1 and TRBJ2-5, is SAVISQKPSRDICQRGTSLTIQCQVDSQVTMMFWYRQQPGQSLTLIATANQGSEATYESGFVIDKFPISRPNLTFSTLTVSNMSPEDSSIYLCSVEDRGRRGRTQYFGPGTRLLVL.

This clonotype was seen repeatedly, ten times or more. In DNA form, the CDR3 reads TGCGCCAGCAGCGGGCAACAGGGCCGAACTGAAGCTTTCTTT. It encodes CASSGQQGRTEAFF. The gene calls are TRBV5-1 and TRBJ1-1; a possible D gene is TRBD1 (6 bases). The CDR3 has 14 amino acids. Germline CDR1 is SGHRS and CDR2 is YFSETQ. V was trimmed by 4 bases and J by 5 bases, leaving 15 bases between them.

CDR3 residues: CASRGSKNIQYF. The CDR3 DNA reads as TGTGCCAGCAGGGGCTCCAAAAACATTCAGTACTTC. The chain uses TRBV27 and TRBJ2-4; D remains ambiguous. Trimming took off 6 bases at V and 2 bases at J, with 5 bases between the two ends. The CDR3 is made up of 12 amino acids. CDR1 is MNHEY and CDR2 is SMNVEV in the germline V gene (reference sequence).

In this sample, this clonotype turned up many times. CDR3 sequence: CSVRRTLGETQYF. In DNA form, the CDR3 reads TGCAGCGTTAGACGGACCCTGGGAGAGACCCAGTACTTC. This sequence joins TRBV29-1 and TRBJ2-5; no reliable D call. From germline, CDR1 is SQVTM and CDR2 ANQGSEA. Trimming left V 5 bases short and J 4 bases short, with 14 bases between. The CDR3 is 13 amino acids. Variable domain in full (rest from reference TRBV29-1 and TRBJ2-5): SAVISQKPSRDICQRGTSLTIQCQVDSQVTMMFWYRQQPGQSLTLIATANQGSEATYESGFVIDKFPISRPNLTFSTLTVSNMSPEDSSIYLCSVRRTLGETQYFGPGTRLLVL.

This clonotype was observed many times. The chain uses TRBV20-1 and TRBJ2-2; TRBD2 matches 7 bases. CDR3 length equals 16 residues. Per the germline V gene, CDR1 is DFQATT and CDR2 is SNEGSKA (reference sequence). Trimming cost V 1 base and J 0 bases; bases outside gene matches: 5. The DNA for the CDR3 is TGCAGTGCTAGAGTCAGGAGCGGGGCGAACACCGGGGAGCTGTTTTTT. Translated, it gives CSARVRSGANTGELFF.

This clonotype was detected many times. The chain couples TRBV5-1 to TRBJ2-5; tentatively, D is TRBD1 or TRBD2 (5 bases each). Germline CDR1 SGHRS, CDR2 YFSETQ. CDR3 size: 14 residues. Trimming took 3 bases from V and 0 from J, leaving 9 bases between them. The CDR3 region has the DNA TGCGCCAGCAGCTGGGACGTCGACCAAGAGACCCAGTACTTC. Its translation is CASSWDVDQETQYF.

This clonotype was observed many times. The V and J genes are TRBV9 and TRBJ2-2, with 7 bases aligning to TRBD1. Unmatched junction bases numbered 11, after V lost 0 bases and J lost 0 bases. Germline V gene lookup returns CDR1 SGDLS and CDR2 YYNGEE. The CDR3 length is 19 residues. The CDR3 DNA follows: TGTGCCAGCAGCGTAGGAATTATTGAGGGGGCACCGAACACCGGGGAGCTGTTTTTT. Translating it yields CASSVGIIEGAPNTGELFF.

This clonotype has at least ten counts. The V gene is TRBV18, the J gene TRBJ2-1; D might be TRBD2 (5 bases). Germline CDR1 is KGHSH and CDR2 is LQKENI. CDR3 length: 14 amino acids. V lost 4 bases and J lost 4, with 11 bases in between. The CDR3 is CASSQGRGYNEQFF. The DNA of the CDR3 is TGTGCCAGCTCACAGGGTCGGGGATACAATGAGCAGTTCTTC.

This chain joins TRBV20-1 and TRBJ2-4, with no clear D. Germline CDR1 and CDR2: DFQATT and SNEGSKA (reference sequence). V was clipped by 8 bases and J by 3 bases, with 20 bases between them. This CDR3 is built from 15 residues. The CDR3: CSPRPYLPGKNIQYF. CDR3 DNA: TGCAGTCCCCGCCCCTACCTACCAGGCAAAAACATTCAGTACTTC.

This rearrangement joins TRBV7-9 to TRBJ1-5; 7 nucleotides agree with TRBD1. The germline V gene encodes CDR1 SEHNR and CDR2 FQNEAQ (reference sequence). V lost 0 bases, J lost 4 bases, and 3 bases stayed unmatched. The CDR3 contains 15 residues. The CDR3, as DNA: TGTGCCAGCAGCTTAGCGGAGGGACAGAATCAGCCCCAGCATTTT. It is translated as CASSLAEGQNQPQHF.

At least ten counts were recorded for this clonotype. The chain carries TRBV7-2 and TRBJ2-6; 7 positions match TRBD1. With 4 bases clipped from V and 4 bases from J, the junction kept 4 bases outside the gene matches. This CDR3 region has 15 residues. Per germline, CDR1 SGHTA and CDR2 FQGNSA. Written as DNA, the CDR3 is TGTGCCAGCAGCTGGGGACAGTACGGGGCCAACGTCCTGACTTTC. Translation gives CASSWGQYGANVLTF.

This clonotype was observed at least ten times. The chain combines TRBV28 with TRBJ2-1; 11 nucleotides line up with TRBD2. V trimming: 3 bases; J trimming: 7 bases; junction bases outside the gene matches: 5. The CDR3 runs 15 residues. The germline CDR1 and CDR2 sequences are MDHEN and SYDVKM. The CDR3 nucleotides are TGTGCCAGCAGTTTCCCTCGGACTAGCGGGAATGAGCAGTTCTTC. Amino acid sequence: CASSFPRTSGNEQFF.